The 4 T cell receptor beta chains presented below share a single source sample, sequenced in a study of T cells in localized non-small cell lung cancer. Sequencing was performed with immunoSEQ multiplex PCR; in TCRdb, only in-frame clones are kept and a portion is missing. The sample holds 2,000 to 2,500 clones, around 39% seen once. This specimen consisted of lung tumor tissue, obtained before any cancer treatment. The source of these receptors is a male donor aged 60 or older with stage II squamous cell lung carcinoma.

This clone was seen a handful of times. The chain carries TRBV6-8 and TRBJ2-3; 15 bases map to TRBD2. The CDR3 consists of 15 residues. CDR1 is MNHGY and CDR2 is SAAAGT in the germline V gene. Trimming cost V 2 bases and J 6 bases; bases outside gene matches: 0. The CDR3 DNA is TGTGCCAGCAGTTACGGGACTAGCGGGGGGGATACGCAGTATTTT. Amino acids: CASSYGTSGGDTQYF.

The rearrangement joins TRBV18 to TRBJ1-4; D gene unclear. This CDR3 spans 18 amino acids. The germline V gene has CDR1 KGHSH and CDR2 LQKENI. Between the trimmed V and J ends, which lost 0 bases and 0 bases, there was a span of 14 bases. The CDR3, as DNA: TGTGCCAGCTCACCACCGTCGGGAGGGCAATCAACTAATGAAAAACTGTTTTTT. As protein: CASSPPSGGQSTNEKLFF.

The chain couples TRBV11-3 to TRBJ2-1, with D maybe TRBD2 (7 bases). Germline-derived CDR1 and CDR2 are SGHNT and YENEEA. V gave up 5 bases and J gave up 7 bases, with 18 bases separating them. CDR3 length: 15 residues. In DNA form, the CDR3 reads TGTGCCAGCAGCCCCAGGGGAGGGAGTACGAATGAGCAGTTCTTC. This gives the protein CASSPRGGSTNEQFF.

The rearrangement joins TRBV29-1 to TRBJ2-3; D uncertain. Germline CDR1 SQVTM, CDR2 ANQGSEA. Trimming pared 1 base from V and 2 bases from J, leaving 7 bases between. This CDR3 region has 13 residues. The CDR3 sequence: CSVEGGNTDTQYF. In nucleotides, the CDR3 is TGCAGCGTTGAAGGTGGAAACACAGATACGCAGTATTTT.